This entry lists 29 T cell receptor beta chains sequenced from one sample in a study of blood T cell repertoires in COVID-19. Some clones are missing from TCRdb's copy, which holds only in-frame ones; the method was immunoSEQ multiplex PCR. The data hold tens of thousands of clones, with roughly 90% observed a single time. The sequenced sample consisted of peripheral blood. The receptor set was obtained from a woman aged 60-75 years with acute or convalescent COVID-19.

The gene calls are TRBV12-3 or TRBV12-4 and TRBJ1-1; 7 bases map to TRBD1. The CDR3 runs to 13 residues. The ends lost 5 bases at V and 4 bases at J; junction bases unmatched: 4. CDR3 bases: TGTGCCAGCAGTGTGACAGGGACCACTGAAGCTTTCTTT. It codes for CASSVTGTTEAFF.

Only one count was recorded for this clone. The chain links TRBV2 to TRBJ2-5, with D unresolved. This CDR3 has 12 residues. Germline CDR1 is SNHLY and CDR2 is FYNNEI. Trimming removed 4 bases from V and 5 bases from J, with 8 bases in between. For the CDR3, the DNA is TGTGCCAGCAGTGTCGGTGAGGAGACCCAGTACTTC. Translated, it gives CASSVGEETQYF.

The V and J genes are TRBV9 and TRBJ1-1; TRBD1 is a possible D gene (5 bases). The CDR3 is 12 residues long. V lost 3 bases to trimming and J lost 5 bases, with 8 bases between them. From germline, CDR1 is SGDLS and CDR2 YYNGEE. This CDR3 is CASSEQVTEAFF. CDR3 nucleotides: TGTGCCAGCAGCGAACAGGTTACTGAAGCTTTCTTT.

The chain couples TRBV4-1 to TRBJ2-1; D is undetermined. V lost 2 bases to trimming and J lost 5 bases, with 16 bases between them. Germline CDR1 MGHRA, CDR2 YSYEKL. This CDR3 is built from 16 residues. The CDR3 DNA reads TGCGCCAGCAGCCAATGGAGTGGAACGGCGGACAATGAGCAGTTCTTC. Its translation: CASSQWSGTADNEQFF.

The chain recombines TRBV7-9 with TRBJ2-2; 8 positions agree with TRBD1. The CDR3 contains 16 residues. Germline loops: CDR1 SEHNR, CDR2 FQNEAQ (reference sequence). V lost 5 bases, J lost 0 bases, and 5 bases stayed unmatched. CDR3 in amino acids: CASSVDRDTNTGELFF. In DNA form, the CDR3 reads TGTGCCAGCAGCGTGGACAGGGATACGAACACCGGGGAGCTGTTTTTT. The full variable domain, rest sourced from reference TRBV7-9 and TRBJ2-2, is DTGVSQNPRHKITKRGQNVTFRCDPISEHNRLYWYRQTLGQGPEFLTYFQNEAQLEKSRLLSDRFSAERPKGSFSTLEIQRTEQGDSAMYLCASSVDRDTNTGELFFGEGSRLTVL.

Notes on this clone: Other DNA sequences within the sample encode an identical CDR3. In DNA, the CDR3 is TGCGCCAGCAGCTCCCTTGCAACTAATGAAAAACTGTTTTTT. Translation gives CASSSLATNEKLFF. The chain has TRBV5-1 and TRBJ1-4; unclear D gene. CDR1 SGHRS and CDR2 YFSETQ come from the germline V gene. Trimming cost V 3 bases and J 0 bases, with 6 bases left between them. The CDR3 spans 14 residues.

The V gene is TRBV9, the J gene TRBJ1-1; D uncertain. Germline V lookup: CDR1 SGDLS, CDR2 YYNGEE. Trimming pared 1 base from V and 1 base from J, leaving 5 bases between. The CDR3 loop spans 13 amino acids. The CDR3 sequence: CASSVPGNTEAFF. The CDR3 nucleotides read TGTGCCAGCAGCGTACCAGGGAACACTGAAGCTTTCTTT.

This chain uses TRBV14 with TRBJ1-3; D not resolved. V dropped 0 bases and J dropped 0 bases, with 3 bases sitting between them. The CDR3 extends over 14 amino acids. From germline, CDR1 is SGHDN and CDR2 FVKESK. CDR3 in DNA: TGTGCCAGCAGCCAAGACAGCTCTGGAAACACCATATATTTT. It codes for CASSQDSSGNTIYF.

The CDR3 bases are TGTGCCAGCAGCTTAGGGAGGGTCTTGGGGACTAATGAAAAACTGTTTTTT. Its protein product is CASSLGRVLGTNEKLFF. V gene TRBV7-8 combines with J gene TRBJ1-4; D ambiguous. The CDR3 has 17 residues. V lost 1 base to trimming and J lost 2 bases, with 14 bases between them. Germline CDR1 SGHVS, CDR2 FQNEAQ.

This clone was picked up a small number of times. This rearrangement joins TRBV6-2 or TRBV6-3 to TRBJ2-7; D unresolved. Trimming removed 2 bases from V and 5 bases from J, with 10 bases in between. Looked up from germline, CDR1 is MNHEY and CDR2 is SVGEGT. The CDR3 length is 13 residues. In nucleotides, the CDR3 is TGTGCCAGCAGTTACGAGCGCGGAAACGAGCAGTACGTC. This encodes CASSYERGNEQYV.

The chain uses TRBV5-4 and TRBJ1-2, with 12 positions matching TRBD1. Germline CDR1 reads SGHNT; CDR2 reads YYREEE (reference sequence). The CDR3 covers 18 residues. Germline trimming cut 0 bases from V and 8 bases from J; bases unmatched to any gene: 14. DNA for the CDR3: TGTGCCAGCAGCTTGGGGGGGACAGGGGGCGATTCCCGGAGGGGCTACACCTTC. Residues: CASSLGGTGGDSRRGYTF.

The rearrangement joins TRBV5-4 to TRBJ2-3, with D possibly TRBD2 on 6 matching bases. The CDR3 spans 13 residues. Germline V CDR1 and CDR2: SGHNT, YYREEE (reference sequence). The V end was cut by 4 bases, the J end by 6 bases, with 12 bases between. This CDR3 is CASSGTGVDTQYF. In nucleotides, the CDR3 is TGTGCCAGCAGCGGGACGGGGGTGGATACGCAGTATTTT. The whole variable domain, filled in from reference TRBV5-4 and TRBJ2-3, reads ETGVTQSPTHLIKTRGQQVTLRCSSQSGHNTVSWYQQALGQGPQFIFQYYREEENGRGNFPPRFSGLQFPNYSSELNVNALELDDSALYLCASSGTGVDTQYFGPGTRLTVL.

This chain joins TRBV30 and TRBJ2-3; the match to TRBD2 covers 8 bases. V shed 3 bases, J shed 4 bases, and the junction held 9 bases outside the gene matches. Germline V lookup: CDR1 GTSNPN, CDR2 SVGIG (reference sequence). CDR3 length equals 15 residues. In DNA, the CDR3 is TGTGCCTGGAGCGAGGGGACTAGTGTCTCAGATACGCAGTATTTT. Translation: CAWSEGTSVSDTQYF.

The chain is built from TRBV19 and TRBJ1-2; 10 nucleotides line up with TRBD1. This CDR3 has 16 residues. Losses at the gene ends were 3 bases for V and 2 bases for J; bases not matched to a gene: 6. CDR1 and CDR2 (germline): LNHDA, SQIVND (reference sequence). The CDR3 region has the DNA TGTGCCAGTAGTATGGGGACAGGGGTCTCCAACTATGGCTACACCTTC. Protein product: CASSMGTGVSNYGYTF.

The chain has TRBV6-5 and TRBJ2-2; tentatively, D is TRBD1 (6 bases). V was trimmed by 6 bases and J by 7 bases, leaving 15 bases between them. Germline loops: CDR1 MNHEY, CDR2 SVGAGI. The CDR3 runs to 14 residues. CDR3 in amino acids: CASSRDMVGGELFF. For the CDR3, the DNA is TGTGCCAGCAGCCGGGACATGGTTGGCGGGGAGCTGTTTTTT.

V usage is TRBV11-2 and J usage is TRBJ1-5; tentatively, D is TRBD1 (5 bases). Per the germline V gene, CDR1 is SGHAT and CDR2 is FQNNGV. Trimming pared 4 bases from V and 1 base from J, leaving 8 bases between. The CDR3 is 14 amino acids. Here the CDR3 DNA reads TGTGCCAGCAGCTGGGCAGGGAGCAATCAGCCCCAGCATTTT. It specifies CASSWAGSNQPQHF.

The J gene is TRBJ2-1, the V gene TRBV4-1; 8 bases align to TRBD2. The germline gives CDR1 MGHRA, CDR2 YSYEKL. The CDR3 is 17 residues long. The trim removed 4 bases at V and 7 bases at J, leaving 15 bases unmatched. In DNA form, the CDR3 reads TGCGCCAGCAGCCCTTTTGGGACTAGAGATACGGGTAATGAGCAGTTCTTC. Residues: CASSPFGTRDTGNEQFF.

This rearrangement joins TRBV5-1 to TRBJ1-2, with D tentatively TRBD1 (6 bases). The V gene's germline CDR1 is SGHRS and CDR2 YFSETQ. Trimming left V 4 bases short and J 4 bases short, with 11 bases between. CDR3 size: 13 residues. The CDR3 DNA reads TGCGCCAGCAGCCGAGACAGGATCTATGGCTACACCTTC. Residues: CASSRDRIYGYTF.

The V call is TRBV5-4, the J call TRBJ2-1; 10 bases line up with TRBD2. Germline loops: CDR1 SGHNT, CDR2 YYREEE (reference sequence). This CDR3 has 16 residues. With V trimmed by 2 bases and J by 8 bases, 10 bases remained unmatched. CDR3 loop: CASSFPSGRGIHEQFF. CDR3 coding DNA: TGTGCCAGCAGCTTTCCCAGCGGGAGGGGGATTCATGAGCAGTTCTTC. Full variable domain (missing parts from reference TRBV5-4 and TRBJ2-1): ETGVTQSPTHLIKTRGQQVTLRCSSQSGHNTVSWYQQALGQGPQFIFQYYREEENGRGNFPPRFSGLQFPNYSSELNVNALELDDSALYLCASSFPSGRGIHEQFFGPGTRLTVL.

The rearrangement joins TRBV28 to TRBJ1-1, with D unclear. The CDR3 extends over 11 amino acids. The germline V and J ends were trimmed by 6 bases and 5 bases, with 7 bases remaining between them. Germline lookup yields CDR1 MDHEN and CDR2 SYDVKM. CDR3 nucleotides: TGTGCCAGCAGGAGGAGGACTGAAGCTTTCTTT. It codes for CASRRRTEAFF.

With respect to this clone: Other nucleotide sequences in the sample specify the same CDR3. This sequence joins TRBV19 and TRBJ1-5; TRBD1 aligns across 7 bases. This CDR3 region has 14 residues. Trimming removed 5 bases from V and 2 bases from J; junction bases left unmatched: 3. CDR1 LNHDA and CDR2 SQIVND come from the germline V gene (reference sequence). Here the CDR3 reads CASSLDRGNQPQHF. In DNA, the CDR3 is TGTGCCAGTAGTCTCGACAGGGGCAATCAGCCCCAGCATTTT. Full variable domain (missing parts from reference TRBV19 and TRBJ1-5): DGGITQSPKYLFRKEGQNVTLSCEQNLNHDAMYWYRQDPGQGLRLIYYSQIVNDFQKGDIAEGYSVSREKKESFPLTVTSAQKNPTAFYLCASSLDRGNQPQHFGDGTRLSIL.

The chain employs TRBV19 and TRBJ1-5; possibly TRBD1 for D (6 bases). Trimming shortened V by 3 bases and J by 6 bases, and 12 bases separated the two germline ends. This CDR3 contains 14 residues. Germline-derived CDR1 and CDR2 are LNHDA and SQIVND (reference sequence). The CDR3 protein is CASSIFGGFQPQHF. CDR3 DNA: TGTGCCAGTAGTATCTTTGGGGGCTTTCAGCCCCAGCATTTT.

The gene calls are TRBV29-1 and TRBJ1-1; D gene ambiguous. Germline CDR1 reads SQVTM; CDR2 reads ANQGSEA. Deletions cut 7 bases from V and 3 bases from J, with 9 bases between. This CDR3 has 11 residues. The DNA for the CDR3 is TGCAGCGCCGGAGGGTACACTGAAGCTTTCTTT. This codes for CSAGGYTEAFF. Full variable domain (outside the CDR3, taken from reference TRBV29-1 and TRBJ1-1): SAVISQKPSRDICQRGTSLTIQCQVDSQVTMMFWYRQQPGQSLTLIATANQGSEATYESGFVIDKFPISRPNLTFSTLTVSNMSPEDSSIYLCSAGGYTEAFFGQGTRLTVV.

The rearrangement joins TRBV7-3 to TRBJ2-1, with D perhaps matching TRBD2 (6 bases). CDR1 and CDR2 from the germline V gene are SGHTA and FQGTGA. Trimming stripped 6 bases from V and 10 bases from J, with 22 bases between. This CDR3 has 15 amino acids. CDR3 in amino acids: CASRSGTGKRDEQFF. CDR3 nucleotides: TGTGCCAGCAGATCCGGGACTGGCAAGCGTGACGAGCAGTTCTTC.

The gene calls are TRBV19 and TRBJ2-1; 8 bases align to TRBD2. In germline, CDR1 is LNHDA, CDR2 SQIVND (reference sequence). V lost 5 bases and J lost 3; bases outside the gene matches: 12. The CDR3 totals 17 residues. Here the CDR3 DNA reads TGTGCCAGTAGTTCCTGGGCGGGACTAGGGCTCTACAATGAGCAGTTCTTC. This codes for CASSSWAGLGLYNEQFF. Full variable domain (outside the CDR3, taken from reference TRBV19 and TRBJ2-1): DGGITQSPKYLFRKEGQNVTLSCEQNLNHDAMYWYRQDPGQGLRLIYYSQIVNDFQKGDIAEGYSVSREKKESFPLTVTSAQKNPTAFYLCASSSWAGLGLYNEQFFGPGTRLTVL.

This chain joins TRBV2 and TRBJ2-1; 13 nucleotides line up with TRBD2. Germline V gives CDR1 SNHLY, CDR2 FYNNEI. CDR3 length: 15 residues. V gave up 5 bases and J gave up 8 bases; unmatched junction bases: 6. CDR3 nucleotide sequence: TGTGCCAGCAGTTGGACTAGCGGGAGTGCCCATGAGCAGTTCTTC. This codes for CASSWTSGSAHEQFF.

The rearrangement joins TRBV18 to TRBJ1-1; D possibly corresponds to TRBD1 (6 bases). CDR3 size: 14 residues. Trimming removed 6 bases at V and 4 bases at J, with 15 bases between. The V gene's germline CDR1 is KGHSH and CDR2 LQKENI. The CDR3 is CASSPLGGSTEAFF. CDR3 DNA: TGTGCCAGCTCGCCTCTAGGGGGAAGCACTGAAGCTTTCTTT.

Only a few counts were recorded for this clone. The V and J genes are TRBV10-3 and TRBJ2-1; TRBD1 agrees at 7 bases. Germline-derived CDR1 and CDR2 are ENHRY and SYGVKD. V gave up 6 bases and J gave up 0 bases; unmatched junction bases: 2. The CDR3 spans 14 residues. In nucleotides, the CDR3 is TGTGCCATCAGGGGGGACAGCTCCTACAATGAGCAGTTCTTC. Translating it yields CAIRGDSSYNEQFF.

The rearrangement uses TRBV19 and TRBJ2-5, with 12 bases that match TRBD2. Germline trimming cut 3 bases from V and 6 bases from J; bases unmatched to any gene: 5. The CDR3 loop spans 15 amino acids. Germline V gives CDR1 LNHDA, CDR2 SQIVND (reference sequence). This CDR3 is CASSIYLAGGQTQYF. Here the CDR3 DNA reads TGTGCCAGTAGTATTTATCTAGCGGGAGGGCAGACCCAGTACTTC.